This T cell receptor (beta chain) comes out of a study of T cell responses to AZD1222 COVID-19 vaccine. The study, taken as a whole, reports: White British ancestry dominated among donors, who included more females, and clonal diversity was possibly underestimated.

TCRdb's copy holds only in-frame clones and misses some; the assay was immunoSEQ multiplex PCR. Of roughly 100,000 clones in the sample, approximately 87% were seen once. Note on this clone: Its target is not known.

Germline CDR1 reads LNHDA; CDR2 reads SQIVND (reference sequence). The CDR3 length is 14 residues. Germline trimming cut 7 bases from V and 3 bases from J; bases unmatched to any gene: 6. The sequencing here drew on peripheral blood, taken on day 0 of AZD1222 vaccination. The sequence was collected from an adult in good health. V gene TRBV19 combines with J gene TRBJ2-7; 10 nucleotides line up with TRBD1. The CDR3 reads CASNTGTGDYEQYF. CDR3 coding DNA: TGTGCCAGTAACACCGGGACAGGGGACTACGAGCAGTACTTC.